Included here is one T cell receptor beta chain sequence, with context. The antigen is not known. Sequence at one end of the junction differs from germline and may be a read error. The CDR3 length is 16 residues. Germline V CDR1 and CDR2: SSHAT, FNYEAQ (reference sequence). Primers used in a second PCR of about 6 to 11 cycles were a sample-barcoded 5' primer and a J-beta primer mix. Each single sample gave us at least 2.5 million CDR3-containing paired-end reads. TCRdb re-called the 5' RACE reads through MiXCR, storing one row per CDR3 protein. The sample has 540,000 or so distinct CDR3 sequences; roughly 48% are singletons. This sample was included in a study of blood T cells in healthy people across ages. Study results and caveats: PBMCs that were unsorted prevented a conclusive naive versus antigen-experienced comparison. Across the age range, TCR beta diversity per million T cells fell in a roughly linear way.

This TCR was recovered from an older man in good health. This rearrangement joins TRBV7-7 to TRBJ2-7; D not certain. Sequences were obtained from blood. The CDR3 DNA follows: TGTGCTAGCAGCTTAGAGGTCCGAATTATAAACTACGAGCAGTACTTC. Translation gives CASSLEVRIINYEQYF.